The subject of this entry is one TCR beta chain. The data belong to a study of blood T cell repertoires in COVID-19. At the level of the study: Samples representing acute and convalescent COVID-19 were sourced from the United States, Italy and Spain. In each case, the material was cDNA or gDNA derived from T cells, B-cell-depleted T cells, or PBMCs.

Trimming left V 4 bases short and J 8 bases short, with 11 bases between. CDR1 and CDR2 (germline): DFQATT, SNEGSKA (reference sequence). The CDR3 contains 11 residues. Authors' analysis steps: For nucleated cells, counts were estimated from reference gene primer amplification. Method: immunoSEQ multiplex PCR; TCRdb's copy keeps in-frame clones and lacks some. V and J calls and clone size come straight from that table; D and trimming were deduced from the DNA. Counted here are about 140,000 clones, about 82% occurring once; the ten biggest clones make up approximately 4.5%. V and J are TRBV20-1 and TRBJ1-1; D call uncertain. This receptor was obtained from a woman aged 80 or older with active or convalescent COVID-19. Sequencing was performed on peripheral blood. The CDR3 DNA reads TGCAGTGCTATGGAGGCTTTAGAAGCTTTCTTT. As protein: CSAMEALEAFF.